This passage covers 9 T cell receptor beta chains from one sample sequenced in a study of cytomegalovirus exposure and HLA in healthy donors. 60 Vbeta and 13 Jbeta primers were used in PCR. The assay was immunoSEQ multiplex PCR, and TCRdb's table has in-frame clones only and misses some. Seen here are some 130,000 clones, approximately 70% observed once, and the top ten hold roughly 1.7%. The sequencing input was PBMCs. These receptors all come from a human donor in good health.

The sample holds one count of this clone. The chain carries TRBV2 and TRBJ2-3; a possible D gene is TRBD2 (5 bases). The V gene's germline CDR1 is SNHLY and CDR2 FYNNEI. The germline V and J ends were trimmed by 8 bases and 2 bases, with 14 bases remaining between them. CDR3 length: 14 residues. The CDR3 DNA is TGTGCCAGCCGAGAAACAGCGGACACAGATACGCAGTATTTT. It yields the protein CASRETADTDTQYF.

The rearrangement joins TRBV11-3 to TRBJ2-1; tentatively, D is TRBD2 (6 bases). CDR1 and CDR2 from the germline V gene are SGHNT and YENEEA. The CDR3 extends over 15 amino acids. V was trimmed by 5 bases and J by 6 bases, leaving 17 bases between them. The DNA for the CDR3 is TGTGCCAGCAGCACCAGGGTCGGGGGTTTCAATGAGCAGTTCTTC. Protein: CASSTRVGGFNEQFF.

CDR3 sequence (DNA): TGTGCCAGCAGTTACTCGGGACAGGGGAGTATATCTTTCTTT. Its protein product is CASSYSGQGSISFF. V and J are TRBV6-6 and TRBJ1-1; TRBD1 matches 10 bases. J gave up 12 bases and V 0 bases, and 7 bases lay outside the gene matches. Germline V gives CDR1 MNHNY, CDR2 SVGAGI (reference sequence). The CDR3 runs to 14 residues.

This chain links TRBV28 with TRBJ2-7, with D perhaps matching TRBD2 (5 bases). Trimming left V 7 bases short and J 7 bases short, with 35 bases between. Germline V gene lookup returns CDR1 MDHEN and CDR2 SYDVKM. This CDR3 has 19 residues. The CDR3 DNA is TGTGCCAGCACCACTGCAGAGGGCCGCTCTAGTTTGACCTGGTGGGAGCAGTACTTC. Translated: CASTTAEGRSSLTWWEQYF.

The count of this clone is one. This chain uses TRBV9 with TRBJ2-1; a possible D gene is TRBD2 (7 bases). This CDR3 has 16 residues. V was cut by 3 bases and J by 0 bases, with 13 bases left in between. Per germline, CDR1 SGDLS and CDR2 YYNGEE. CDR3 nucleotide sequence: TGTGCCAGCAGCGAGGGGGGGACAAGCTCCTACAATGAGCAGTTCTTC. It codes for CASSEGGTSSYNEQFF. Filled out from reference TRBV9 and TRBJ2-1, the complete variable domain reads DSGVTQTPKHLITATGQRVTLRCSPRSGDLSVYWYQQSLDQGLQFLIQYYNGEERAKGNILERFSAQQFPDLHSELNLSSLELGDSALYFCASSEGGTSSYNEQFFGPGTRLTVL.

This chain connects TRBV19 to TRBJ2-7, with a weak D call TRBD2 (6 bases). CDR1 is LNHDA and CDR2 is SQIVND in the germline V gene (reference sequence). Deletions cut 5 bases from V and 3 bases from J, with 17 bases between. The CDR3 spans 15 residues. The CDR3 sequence: CASSETVGGRYEQYF. CDR3 in DNA: TGTGCCAGTAGTGAAACTGTCGGGGGTCGCTACGAGCAGTACTTC.

The chain combines TRBV18 with TRBJ1-1; 8 nucleotides align to TRBD1. CDR3 length: 14 residues. Looked up from germline, CDR1 is KGHSH and CDR2 is LQKENI. V dropped 1 base and J dropped 13; count of bases not matched to a gene: 11. CDR3 in amino acids: CASSPQDRALKGFF. For the CDR3, the DNA is TGTGCCAGCTCACCACAGGACAGGGCGCTAAAGGGTTTCTTT.

The chain's CDR3 is CASSVAAGTFYEQYF. CDR3 nucleotide sequence: TGTGCCAGCAGCGTGGCCGCGGGGACTTTTTACGAGCAGTACTTC. This chain joins TRBV9 and TRBJ2-7; tentative D call: TRBD2 (6 bases). Trimming cost V 2 bases and J 4 bases, with 16 bases left between them. Per germline, CDR1 SGDLS and CDR2 YYNGEE. There are 15 residues in the CDR3.

CDR3 amino acids: CASSPQRGHETQYF. CDR3 nucleotides: TGTGCCAGCTCACCGCAGAGGGGGCACGAGACCCAGTACTTC. The V call is TRBV18, the J call TRBJ2-5, with 7 bases matching TRBD1. CDR1 is KGHSH, CDR2 LQKENI, per germline. V trimming: 3 bases; J trimming: 5 bases; junction bases outside the gene matches: 6. This CDR3 region has 14 residues.